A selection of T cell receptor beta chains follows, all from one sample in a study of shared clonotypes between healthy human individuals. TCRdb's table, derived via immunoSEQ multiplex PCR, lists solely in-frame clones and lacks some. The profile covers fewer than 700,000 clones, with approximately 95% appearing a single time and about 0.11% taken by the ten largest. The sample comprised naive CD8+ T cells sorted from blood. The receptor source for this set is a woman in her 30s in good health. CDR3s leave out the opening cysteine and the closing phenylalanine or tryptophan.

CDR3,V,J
ASSSSTGAGQPQH,TRBV7-9,TRBJ1-5
ASSSPGQGDKETQY,TRBV7-8,TRBJ2-5
ASSIALAGEDHEQY,TRBV19,TRBJ2-7
ASTRATNEKLF,TRBV27,TRBJ1-4
ASSSRAQETQY,TRBV5-1,TRBJ2-5
ASSQGDLPTGELF,TRBV4-1,TRBJ2-2
ASSQTRTSADYNEQF,TRBV4-1,TRBJ2-1
SVEGAGASSEQY,TRBV29-1,.
ASSSLAGGPYEQY,TRBV11-2,TRBJ2-7
SVESSSESNYEQY,TRBV29-1,TRBJ2-7
SVEASTGLSYEQY,TRBV29-1,TRBJ2-7
ASSPGTGGNQPQH,TRBV27,TRBJ1-5
ASSQRDNSYNEQF,TRBV28,TRBJ2-1